This T cell receptor (beta chain) emerged from a study of T cells after yellow fever vaccination. This clonotype was observed a few times. The antigen remains unidentified. One base away lies a much larger clone, so this may be a sequencing read error. This CDR3 comprises 13 residues. Trimming cost V 3 bases and J 2 bases, with 6 bases left between them. Germline V gene data show CDR1 as SNHLY and CDR2 as FYNNEI. Overall study findings and caveats: Clonotype sharing between CD4 and CD8 compartments was small. Contaminating bulk clonotypes could be abundant in FACS-sorted repertoires.

Production of TCR cDNA was by 5'RACE template switching, which also added a universal primer site and UMIs. TCRdb reanalysed the 5' RACE reads using MiXCR and keeps one entry per CDR3 protein. The table lists about 120,000 distinct CDR3 sequences, roughly 10% of them singletons. This specimen was CD8+ T cells sorted from PBMCs, taken on the day of the yellow fever booster vaccination. This TCR was sampled from a man younger than 30 who received the YFV17D yellow fever vaccine. V gene TRBV2 combines with J gene TRBJ2-3; TRBD1 might be the D (5 bases). The CDR3 coding sequence is TGTGCCAGCAGTGACAGGGCCACAGATACGCAGTATTTT. This gives the protein CASSDRATDTQYF. The variable domain in full, completed from reference TRBV2 and TRBJ2-3, reads EPEVTQTPSHQVTQMGQEVILRCVPISNHLYFYWYRQILGQKVEFLVSFYNNEISEKSEIFDDQFSVERPDGSNFTLKIRSTKLEDSAMYFCASSDRATDTQYFGPGTRLTVL.